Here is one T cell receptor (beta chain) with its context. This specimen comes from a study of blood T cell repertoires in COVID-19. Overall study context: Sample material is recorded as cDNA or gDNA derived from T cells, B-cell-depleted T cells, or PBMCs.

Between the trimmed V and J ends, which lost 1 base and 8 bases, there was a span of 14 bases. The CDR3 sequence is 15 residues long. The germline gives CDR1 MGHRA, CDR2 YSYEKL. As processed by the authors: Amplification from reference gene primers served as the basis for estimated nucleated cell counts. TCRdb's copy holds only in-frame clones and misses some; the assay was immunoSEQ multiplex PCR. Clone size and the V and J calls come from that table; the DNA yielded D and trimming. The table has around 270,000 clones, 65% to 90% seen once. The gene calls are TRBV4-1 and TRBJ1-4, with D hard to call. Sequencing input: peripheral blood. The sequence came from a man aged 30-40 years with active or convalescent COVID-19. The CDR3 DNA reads TGCGCCAGCAGCCAAGGTGAGGGCCGGTACGAAAAACTGTTTTTT. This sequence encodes CASSQGEGRYEKLFF.